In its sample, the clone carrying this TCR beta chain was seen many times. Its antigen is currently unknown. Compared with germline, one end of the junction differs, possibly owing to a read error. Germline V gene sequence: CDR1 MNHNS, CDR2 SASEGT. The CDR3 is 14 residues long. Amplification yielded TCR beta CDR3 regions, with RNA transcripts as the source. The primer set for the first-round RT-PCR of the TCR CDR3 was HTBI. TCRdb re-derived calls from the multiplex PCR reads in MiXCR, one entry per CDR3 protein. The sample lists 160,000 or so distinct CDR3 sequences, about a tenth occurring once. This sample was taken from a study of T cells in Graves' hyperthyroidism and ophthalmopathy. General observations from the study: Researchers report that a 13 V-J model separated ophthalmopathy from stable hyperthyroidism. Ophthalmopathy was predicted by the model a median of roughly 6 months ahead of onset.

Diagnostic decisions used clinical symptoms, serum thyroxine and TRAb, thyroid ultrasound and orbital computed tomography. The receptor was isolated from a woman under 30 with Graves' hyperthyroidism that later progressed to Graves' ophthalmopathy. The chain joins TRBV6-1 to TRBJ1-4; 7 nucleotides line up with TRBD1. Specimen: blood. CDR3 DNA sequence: TGTGCCAGCAGATACCTACAGGGGAATGGAAAACTGTTTTTT. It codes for CASRYLQGNGKLFF.